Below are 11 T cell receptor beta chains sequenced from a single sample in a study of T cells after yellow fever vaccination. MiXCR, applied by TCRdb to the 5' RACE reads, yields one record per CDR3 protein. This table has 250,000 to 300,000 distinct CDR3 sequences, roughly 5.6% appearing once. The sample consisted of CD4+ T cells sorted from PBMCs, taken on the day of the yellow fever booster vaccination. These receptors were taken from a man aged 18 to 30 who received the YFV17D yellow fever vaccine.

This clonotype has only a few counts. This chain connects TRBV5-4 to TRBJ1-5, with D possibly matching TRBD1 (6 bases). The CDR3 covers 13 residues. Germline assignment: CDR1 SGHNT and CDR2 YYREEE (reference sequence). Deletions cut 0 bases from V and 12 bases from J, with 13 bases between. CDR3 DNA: TGTGCCAGCAGCTTGGAAGGAGGGGGGGACCAGCATTTT. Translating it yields CASSLEGGGDQHF.

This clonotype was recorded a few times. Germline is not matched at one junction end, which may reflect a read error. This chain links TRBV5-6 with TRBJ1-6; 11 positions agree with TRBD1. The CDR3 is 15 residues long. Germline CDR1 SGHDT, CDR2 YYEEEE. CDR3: CASNLRGTGGSPLHF. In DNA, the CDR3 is TGTGCCAGCAACTTGAGAGGGACAGGGGGTTCACCCCTCCACTTT.

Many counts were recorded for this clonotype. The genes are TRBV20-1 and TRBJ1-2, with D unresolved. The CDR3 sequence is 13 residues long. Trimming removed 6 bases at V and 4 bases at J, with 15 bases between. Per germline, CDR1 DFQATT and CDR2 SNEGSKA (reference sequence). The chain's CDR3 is CSASGRVLYGYTF. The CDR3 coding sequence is TGCAGTGCATCCGGGAGGGTCCTCTATGGCTACACCTTC.

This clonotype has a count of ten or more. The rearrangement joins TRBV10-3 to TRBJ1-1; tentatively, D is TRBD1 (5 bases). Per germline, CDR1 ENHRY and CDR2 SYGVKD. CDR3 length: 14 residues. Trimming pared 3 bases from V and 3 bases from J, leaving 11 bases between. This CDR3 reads CAISDRDRDTEAFF. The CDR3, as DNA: TGTGCCATCAGTGACCGAGACAGAGACACTGAAGCTTTCTTT.

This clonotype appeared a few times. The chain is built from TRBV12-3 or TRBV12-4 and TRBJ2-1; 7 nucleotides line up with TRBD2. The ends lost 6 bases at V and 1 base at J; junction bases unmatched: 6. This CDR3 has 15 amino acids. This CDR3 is CASRLGGGSYNEQFF. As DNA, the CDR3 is TGTGCCAGCAGATTGGGGGGGGGTTCCTACAATGAGCAGTTCTTC.

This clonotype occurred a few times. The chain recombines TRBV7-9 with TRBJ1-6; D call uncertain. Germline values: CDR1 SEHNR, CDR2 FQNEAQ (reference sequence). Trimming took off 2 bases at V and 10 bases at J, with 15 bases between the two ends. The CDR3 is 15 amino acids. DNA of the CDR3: TGTGCCAGCAGCTTATCCGTCGTTGGGAAATCACCCCTCCACTTT. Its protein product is CASSLSVVGKSPLHF.

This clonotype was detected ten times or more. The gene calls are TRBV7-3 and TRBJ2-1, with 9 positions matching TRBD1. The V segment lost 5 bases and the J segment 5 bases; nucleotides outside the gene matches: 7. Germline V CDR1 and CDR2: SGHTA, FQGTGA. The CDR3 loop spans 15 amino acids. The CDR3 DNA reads TGTGCCAGCAGCCGCGGCGGGGACAGGGACAATGAGCAGTTCTTC. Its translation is CASSRGGDRDNEQFF.

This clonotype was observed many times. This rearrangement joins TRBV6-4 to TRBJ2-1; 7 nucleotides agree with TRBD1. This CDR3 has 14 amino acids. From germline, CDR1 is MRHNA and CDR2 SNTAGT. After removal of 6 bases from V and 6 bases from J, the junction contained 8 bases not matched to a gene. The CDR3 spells CASSPTWDSNEQFF. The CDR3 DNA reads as TGTGCCAGCAGCCCGACCTGGGACAGCAATGAGCAGTTCTTC.

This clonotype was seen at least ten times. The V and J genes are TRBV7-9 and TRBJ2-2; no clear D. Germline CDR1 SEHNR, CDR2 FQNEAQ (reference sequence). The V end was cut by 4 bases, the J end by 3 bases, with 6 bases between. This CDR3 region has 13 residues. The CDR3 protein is CASSWLDTGELFF. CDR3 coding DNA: TGTGCCAGCAGCTGGTTGGACACCGGGGAGCTGTTTTTT.

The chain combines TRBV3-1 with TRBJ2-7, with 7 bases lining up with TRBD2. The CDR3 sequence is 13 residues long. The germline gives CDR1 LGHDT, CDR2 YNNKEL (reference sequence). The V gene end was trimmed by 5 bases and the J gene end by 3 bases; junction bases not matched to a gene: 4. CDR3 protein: CASSSSSGYEQYV. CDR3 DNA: TGTGCCAGCAGCTCCTCTAGCGGCTACGAGCAGTACGTC.

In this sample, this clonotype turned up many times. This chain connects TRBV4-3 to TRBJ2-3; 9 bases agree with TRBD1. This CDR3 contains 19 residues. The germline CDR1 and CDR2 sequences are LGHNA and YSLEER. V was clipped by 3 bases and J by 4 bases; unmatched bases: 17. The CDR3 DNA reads TGCGCCAGCAGCCACGACAGGGGGAAAAAGATATGGGACCCAGATACGCAGTATTTT. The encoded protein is CASSHDRGKKIWDPDTQYF.